Sequencing of this T cell receptor beta chain was carried out in a study of shared clonotypes between healthy human individuals. Measured with immunoSEQ multiplex PCR; TCRdb has only the in-frame clones, and not every one. The data contain millions of clones, around 94% of them singletons. Study-wide points: Only a few donors were included, so the genetic and exposure-history diversity represented was limited.

Naive CD45RA+ and memory CD45RA-negative subsets were split from CD4+ cells. For this clone: The antigen is not known.

Trimming removed 6 bases at V and 4 bases at J, with 18 bases between. Germline CDR1 reads PRHDT; CDR2 reads FYEKMQ (reference sequence). CDR3 length: 16 amino acids. Sequenced sample: naive CD4+ T cells sorted from blood. This sample's subset: CD45RA+ positively selected. V and J are TRBV13 and TRBJ2-2, with D perhaps TRBD2 (7 bases). This TCR was recovered from a man aged 18 to 29 in good health. The CDR3 region is CASRPHGGAPTGELFF. The CDR3 nucleotides read TGTGCCAGCAGGCCCCATGGGGGGGCACCCACCGGGGAGCTGTTTTTT.